A selection of T cell receptor beta chains follows, all from one sample in a study of T cell responses to AZD1222 COVID-19 vaccine. Measured with immunoSEQ multiplex PCR; TCRdb has only the in-frame clones, and not every one. The sample carries roughly 140,000 clones, 93% recorded once. Specimen: peripheral blood, collected on day 0 of AZD1222 vaccination. These receptors all stem from an adult in good health. Both conserved end residues are part of each CDR3. The D gene is left open where the match is weak. Size values are once, few and many counts, or a class for expanded clones, and some rows have none.

d_gene	abundance	v_gene	j_gene	CDR3nt	CDR3aa
-	once	TRBV5-6	TRBJ1-5	TGTGCCAGCAGCTTTAGGGGTTCGGGCAATCAGCCCCAGCATTTT	CASSFRGSGNQPQHF
TRBD1	-	TRBV29-1	TRBJ1-1	TGCAGCGCCGAGGGGGGACAGGGGGACACTGAAGCTTTCTTT	CSAEGGQGDTEAFF
TRBD1	-	TRBV29-1	TRBJ1-2	TGCAGCGTTGCAGGGGGACAGGGGGCGCGAGGTGGCTACACCTTC	CSVAGGQGARGGYTF
TRBD1	-	TRBV14	TRBJ1-6	TGTGCCAGCAGCCAAGATCTGCCCCAGGGGGGATCACCCCTCCACTTT	CASSQDLPQGGSPLHF
TRBD1	-	TRBV30	TRBJ1-5	TGTGCCTGGAGTGCCACAGGGGGTCAGCCCCAGCATTTT	CAWSATGGQPQHF
-	-	TRBV19	TRBJ1-5	TGTGCCAGTACCCAGCGGGGGAGCGCGGGATCAGCCCAGCATTTT	CASTQRGSAGSAQHF
TRBD1	-	TRBV10-3	TRBJ1-2	TGTGCCATCAGCTCTGGACAGGGGGACTATGGCTACACCTTC	CAISSGQGDYGYTF
-	-	TRBV19	TRBJ1-4	TGTGCCAGTTCCACATGGGATGACGGAGAAAAACTGTTTTTT	CASSTWDDGEKLFF
TRBD2	-	TRBV11-3	TRBJ2-5	TGTGCCAGCAGCTTAGTTTTCGGACACCAGCGGGAGGGCCGGGAGACCCAGTACTTC	CASSLVFGHQREGRETQYF
-	-	TRBV7-8	TRBJ1-1	TGTGCCAGCAGCTTATGGCACAGGGCGAACACTGAAGCTTTCTTT	CASSLWHRANTEAFF
-	-	TRBV18	TRBJ2-2	TGTGCCAGCTCACCACCGGGCGGACACCTCACCGGGGAGCTGTTTTTT	CASSPPGGHLTGELFF
-	-	TRBV5-6	TRBJ2-1	TGTGCCAGCAGCTTGGGGGGCCCCCCGGATGAGCAGTTCTTC	CASSLGGPPDEQFF
-	-	TRBV29-1	TRBJ1-1	TGCAGCGTTGAAGAGGGAAACCCGAAGGCTTTCTTT	CSVEEGNPKAFF
-	-	TRBV4-3	TRBJ1-2	TGCGCCAGCAGCCAAGGACTCTTGGGGGCGCAGGGCTACACCTTC	CASSQGLLGAQGYTF
-	-	TRBV5-1	TRBJ2-2	TGCGCCAGCAGCACGACAGGTCGGGTGTTCGCCGGGGAGCTGTTTTTT	CASSTTGRVFAGELFF
-	once	TRBV19	TRBJ1-6	TGTGCCAGTAGTATACCCCCTGAGAATTCACCCCTCCACTTT	CASSIPPENSPLHF
-	-	TRBV11-2	TRBJ2-7	TGTGCCAGCAGCCTACAGGGATGGGAGCAGTACTTC	CASSLQGWEQYF
-	-	TRBV7-6	TRBJ2-6	TGTGCCAGCAGCTCTGTCCCCTTTTCTCCCACTGGGGCCAACGTCCTGACTTTC	CASSSVPFSPTGANVLTF
TRBD1	many	TRBV15	TRBJ2-7	TGTGCCACTTGCCCAGGGACAGGGGCCTACGAGCAGTACTTC	CATCPGTGAYEQYF
TRBD1	-	TRBV2	TRBJ2-7	TGTGCCAGCAGACCCGGGACAGGTAGCTACGAGCAGTACTTC	CASRPGTGSYEQYF
-	-	TRBV4-3	TRBJ1-2	TGCGCCAGCAGCCAAGCCGGGACGGTTAACTATGGCTACACCTTC	CASSQAGTVNYGYTF
-	-	TRBV9	TRBJ2-3	TGTGCCAGCGGGGTATCTTACAGGGTTACTACAGATACGCAGTATTTT	CASGVSYRVTTDTQYF
-	-	TRBV11-3	TRBJ1-5	TGTGCCAGCAGCCTACTTCACCCGGGAAGCAATCAGCCCCAGCATTTT	CASSLLHPGSNQPQHF
-	-	TRBV7-2	TRBJ1-4	TGTGCCAGCAGCCTAGGACAGAATGAAAAACTGTTTTTT	CASSLGQNEKLFF
TRBD2	-	TRBV7-9	TRBJ2-3	TGTGCCAGCAGCTTACCGAGCGGGGGGATCGAGGATACGCAGTATTTT	CASSLPSGGIEDTQYF
TRBD2	-	TRBV2	TRBJ2-5	TGTGCCAGCAGGGGACTAGCGGGAAGGGTAGCGGAGACCCAGTACTTC	CASRGLAGRVAETQYF